These 27 T cell receptor beta chains originate from one sample sequenced in a study of T-cell reconstitution after alpha-beta-depleted transplantation in children. Study-wide findings and caveats: T cells produced anew were the main source of T-cell counts and diversity one year after transplant.

These receptors' targets are unknown. Preparation of the TCRbeta library used unique molecular identifiers. Via MiXCR, TCRdb re-called the PCR reads, giving one row per CDR3 protein. Of about 300,000 distinct CDR3 sequences listed, less than 9.5% were seen once; the top ten hold approximately 9.6%. Sequenced here: peripheral blood, sampled 360 days after TCRalphabeta/CD19-depleted stem cell transplant. The origin of the receptors is a female patient aged 2-9 years who had a stem cell transplant for Fanconi anemia, so the T cells may come from the graft donor.

This clonotype was detected ten times or more. The chain combines TRBV20-1 with TRBJ2-7; TRBD1 might be the D (5 bases). The CDR3 sequence is 13 residues long. Deletions cut 3 bases from V and 2 bases from J, with 11 bases between. The V gene's germline CDR1 is DFQATT and CDR2 SNEGSKA (reference sequence). The CDR3 loop is CSARTGATYEQYF. The CDR3 coding sequence is TGCAGTGCTAGGACTGGGGCCACCTACGAGCAGTACTTC.

The chain carries TRBV11-1 and TRBJ1-2; possible D gene TRBD1, 6 bases. V gave up 4 bases and J gave up 9 bases, with 15 bases separating them. Germline CDR1 SGHAT, CDR2 FQDESV (reference sequence). This CDR3 comprises 13 residues. CDR3 sequence reads: CASSSRGFGSYTF. As DNA, the CDR3 is TGTGCCAGCAGCTCCAGGGGATTCGGGAGCTACACCTTC.

This chain uses TRBV18 with TRBJ2-7; 7 nucleotides agree with TRBD1. Germline values: CDR1 KGHSH, CDR2 LQKENI. The CDR3 consists of 16 residues. The V gene end was trimmed by 0 bases and the J gene end by 4 bases; junction bases not matched to a gene: 9. The CDR3 region has the DNA TGTGCCAGCTCACCACCAAGACAGGGCATTTTATACGAGCAGTACTTC. This encodes CASSPPRQGILYEQYF. Filled out from reference TRBV18 and TRBJ2-7, the complete variable domain reads NAGVMQNPRHLVRRRGQEARLRCSPMKGHSHVYWYRQLPEEGLKFMVYLQKENIIDESGMPKERFSAEFPKEGPSILRIQQVVRGDSAAYFCASSPPRQGILYEQYFGPGTRLTVT.

This clonotype has just a few counts. CDR3 in amino acids: CASMRGAYEQYF. CDR3 nucleotides: TGTGCCAGCATGCGGGGCGCCTACGAGCAGTACTTC. The chain has TRBV28 and TRBJ2-7, with D perhaps matching TRBD2 (6 bases). V lost 7 bases and J lost 2, with 9 bases in between. There are 12 residues in the CDR3. The germline CDR1 and CDR2 sequences are MDHEN and SYDVKM. The whole variable domain, filled in from reference TRBV28 and TRBJ2-7, reads DVKVTQSSRYLVKRTGEKVFLECVQDMDHENMFWYRQDPGLGLRLIYFSYDVKMKEKGDIPEGYSVSREKKERFSLILESASTNQTSMYLCASMRGAYEQYFGPGTRLTVT.

This clonotype showed up many times. The V call is TRBV30, the J call TRBJ1-1, with D possibly TRBD1 on 6 matching bases. V was clipped by 4 bases and J by 2 bases, with 11 bases between them. The CDR3 has 13 amino acids. Germline-derived CDR1 and CDR2 are GTSNPN and SVGIG (reference sequence). CDR3: CAWKGQLNTEAFF. The CDR3 DNA reads TGTGCCTGGAAAGGACAGTTAAACACTGAAGCTTTCTTT.

In this sample, this clonotype turned up many times. This chain uses TRBV10-3 with TRBJ2-6; 12 bases agree with TRBD2. The germline gives CDR1 ENHRY, CDR2 SYGVKD. The CDR3 is made up of 17 amino acids. The V and J ends lost 5 bases and 1 base, in that order; junction bases with no gene match: 3. The CDR3 reads CAISWTSGKSGANVLTF. CDR3 nucleotides: TGTGCCATCAGTTGGACTAGCGGGAAATCTGGGGCCAACGTCCTGACTTTC.

The CDR3 region has the DNA TGTGCCAGCAGCCTGGACAGTCCAGGGGCTTTCTTT. Amino acids: CASSLDSPGAFF. The gene calls are TRBV7-2 and TRBJ1-1; D possibly corresponds to TRBD1 (6 bases). The CDR3 loop spans 12 amino acids. V was trimmed by 5 bases and J by 11 bases, leaving 15 bases between them. Germline CDR1 reads SGHTA; CDR2 reads FQGNSA.

CDR3 nucleotides: TGTGCCAGCAGCCACCGCGGACAGGGACACATTCAGTACTTC. It yields the protein CASSHRGQGHIQYF. V gene TRBV3-1 combines with J gene TRBJ2-4; 8 positions match TRBD1. This CDR3 is 14 amino acids long. Germline V gives CDR1 LGHDT, CDR2 YNNKEL (reference sequence). The J segment lost 8 bases and the V segment lost 3 bases, leaving 6 bases of the junction unmatched.

Many counts were recorded for this clonotype. The chain joins TRBV5-1 to TRBJ1-1; D is unclear. Germline assignment: CDR1 SGHRS and CDR2 YFSETQ. CDR3 size: 15 residues. Deletions cut 7 bases from V and 4 bases from J, with 20 bases between. The CDR3 bases are TGCGCCAGCCACCTCGGGAGCCGGGAGGCCACTGAAGCTTTCTTT. Amino acids: CASHLGSREATEAFF.

The rearrangement uses TRBV5-1 and TRBJ2-5, with D unresolved. The germline CDR1 and CDR2 sequences are SGHRS and YFSETQ. There are 14 residues in the CDR3. The germline V and J ends were trimmed by 0 bases and 4 bases, with 10 bases remaining between them. CDR3 nucleotide sequence: TGCGCCAGCAGCTTGGTCCCCCACGGAGAGACCCAGTACTTC. Translation gives CASSLVPHGETQYF.

In this sample, this clonotype turned up many times. The chain uses TRBV25-1 and TRBJ1-1, with D possibly being TRBD1 (6 bases). CDR1 MGHDK and CDR2 SYGVNS come from the germline V gene. Trimming shortened V by 5 bases and J by 0 bases, and 16 bases separated the two germline ends. The CDR3 covers 16 residues. CDR3 sequence reads: CASSPRRGRLNTEAFF. The CDR3 nucleotides are TGTGCCAGCAGTCCCCGGAGGGGGAGATTGAACACTGAAGCTTTCTTT. Combining the CDR3 with reference TRBV25-1 and TRBJ1-1 gives the whole variable domain EADIYQTPRYLVIGTGKKITLECSQTMGHDKMYWYQQDPGMELHLIHYSYGVNSTEKGDLSSESTVSRIRTEHFPLTLESARPSHTSQYLCASSPRRGRLNTEAFFGQGTRLTVV.

This clonotype was counted between two and nine times. J is TRBJ2-7 and V is TRBV11-2; the D gene is possibly TRBD2 (5 bases). The CDR3 contains 12 residues. Per the germline V gene, CDR1 is SGHAT and CDR2 is FQNNGV. V lost 8 bases, J lost 2 bases, and 10 bases lay in between. CDR3 protein: CASGLLTYEQYF. The CDR3 DNA reads TGTGCCAGCGGACTCTTAACCTACGAGCAGTACTTC. Variable domain in full (rest from reference TRBV11-2 and TRBJ2-7): EAGVAQSPRYKIIEKRQSVAFWCNPISGHATLYWYQQILGQGPKLLIQFQNNGVVDDSQLPKDRFSAERLKGVDSTLKIQPAKLEDSAVYLCASGLLTYEQYFGPGTRLTVT.

The chain combines TRBV6-5 with TRBJ1-4, with TRBD1 matching over 9 bases. The CDR3 is made up of 17 amino acids. Germline lookup yields CDR1 MNHEY and CDR2 SVGAGI. V lost 2 bases, J lost 7 bases, and 11 bases stayed unmatched. The CDR3 sequence is CASSYPGPGQGIEKLFF. The CDR3 DNA reads as TGTGCCAGCAGTTACCCCGGACCGGGACAGGGAATTGAAAAACTGTTTTTT.

This clonotype turned up a few times. The chain carries TRBV5-6 and TRBJ1-4, with TRBD1 as a possible D gene (5 bases). CDR1 is SGHDT, CDR2 YYEEEE, per germline. The V end was cut by 6 bases, the J end by 7 bases, with 16 bases between. CDR3 length: 14 residues. CDR3 protein: CASNSPGTVEKLFF. CDR3 bases: TGTGCCAGCAACTCACCCGGGACGGTTGAAAAACTGTTTTTT.

This clonotype has a count of ten or more. The V gene is TRBV5-6, the J gene TRBJ2-7; 7 bases are shared with TRBD2. The CDR3 spans 16 residues. V shed 0 bases, J shed 0 bases, and the junction held 6 bases outside the gene matches. Germline CDR1 and CDR2: SGHDT and YYEEEE. The CDR3 nucleotides read TGTGCCAGCAGCTTGGTCGTGCGGGGGAGCTCCTACGAGCAGTACTTC. Translating it yields CASSLVVRGSSYEQYF.

The sample holds many counts of this clonotype. The V call is TRBV10-3, the J call TRBJ2-7; D assignment may be TRBD1 or TRBD2 (5 bases each). The V and J ends lost 4 bases and 5 bases respectively, with 6 bases between them. CDR1 is ENHRY, CDR2 SYGVKD, per germline. The CDR3 has 11 amino acids. The CDR3 nucleotides read TGTGCCATCAGTGGAGGGGACGAGCAGTACTTC. Translating it yields CAISGGDEQYF.

This clonotype was recorded many times. V usage is TRBV7-8 and J usage is TRBJ1-1; 11 bases agree with TRBD1. The CDR3 runs 16 residues. Germline V gene lookup returns CDR1 SGHVS and CDR2 FQNEAQ. Unmatched junction bases numbered 7, after V lost 3 bases and J lost 4 bases. CDR3 DNA sequence: TGTGCCAGCAGCTTCTTCGGGACAGGGGGTGGCACTGAAGCTTTCTTT. It encodes CASSFFGTGGGTEAFF.

The CDR3: CAWSRATNEKLFF. The CDR3 DNA is TGTGCCTGGAGCCGGGCTACTAATGAAAAACTGTTTTTT. V is TRBV30 and J is TRBJ1-4; D gene unclear. V shed 3 bases and J shed 2 bases, with 7 bases lying between them. Germline-derived CDR1 and CDR2 are GTSNPN and SVGIG (reference sequence). CDR3 length: 13 residues.

The V call is TRBV27, the J call TRBJ2-3; possible D gene TRBD1, 6 bases. Germline V CDR1 and CDR2: MNHEY, SMNVEV (reference sequence). Trimming pared 5 bases from V and 4 bases from J, leaving 13 bases between. The CDR3 contains 14 residues. The CDR3 reads CASSLQGPPDTQYF. The CDR3 region has the DNA TGTGCCAGCAGTCTACAGGGCCCCCCAGATACGCAGTATTTT.

This rearrangement joins TRBV5-1 to TRBJ1-1; D call uncertain. The germline gives CDR1 SGHRS, CDR2 YFSETQ. V was pared by 2 bases and J by 1 base, with 9 bases between. The CDR3 loop spans 14 amino acids. The CDR3 region is CASSFFSTNTEAFF. CDR3 DNA: TGCGCCAGCAGCTTCTTTTCCACGAACACTGAAGCTTTCTTT. Supplemented by reference TRBV5-1 and TRBJ1-1, the full variable domain reads KAGVTQTPRYLIKTRGQQVTLSCSPISGHRSVSWYQQTPGQGLQFLFEYFSETQRNKGNFPGRFSGRQFSNSRSEMNVSTLELGDSALYLCASSFFSTNTEAFFGQGTRLTVV.

The V gene is TRBV6-5, the J gene TRBJ1-2, with 7 bases lining up with TRBD1. Looked up from germline, CDR1 is MNHEY and CDR2 is SVGAGI. The CDR3 length is 15 residues. After removal of 0 bases from V and 4 bases from J, the junction contained 5 bases not matched to a gene. CDR3 sequence reads: CASSYSEGASYGYTF. The CDR3 DNA reads as TGTGCCAGCAGTTACTCGGAGGGGGCAAGCTATGGCTACACCTTC.

This clonotype was found many times. The chain has TRBV7-2 and TRBJ1-2; D gene unclear. Germline assignment: CDR1 SGHTA and CDR2 FQGNSA. Trimming cost V 1 base and J 0 bases, with 6 bases left between them. The CDR3 consists of 14 residues. The CDR3 loop reads CASSLVATNYGYTF. CDR3 bases: TGTGCCAGCAGCTTAGTGGCAACTAACTATGGCTACACCTTC.

The table lists this clonotype with a few counts. The chain uses TRBV27 and TRBJ1-5; possibly TRBD1 for D (6 bases). V was pared by 1 base and J by 7 bases, with 20 bases between. Germline V gives CDR1 MNHEY, CDR2 SMNVEV (reference sequence). The CDR3 consists of 17 residues. The CDR3 coding sequence is TGTGCCAGCAGTTTATATCAGGACAGTTTGGTACCACAGCCCCAGCATTTT. Protein product: CASSLYQDSLVPQPQHF.

This clonotype was seen repeatedly, ten times or more. The chain recombines TRBV10-3 with TRBJ2-1; unclear D gene. Deletions cut 3 bases from V and 0 bases from J, with 12 bases between. Germline V gene lookup returns CDR1 ENHRY and CDR2 SYGVKD. This CDR3 region has 16 residues. The CDR3 sequence is CAISEMAALSYNEQFF. In nucleotides, the CDR3 is TGTGCCATCAGTGAAATGGCAGCCCTCTCCTACAATGAGCAGTTCTTC.

This clonotype was recorded many times. V gene TRBV12-3 or TRBV12-4 combines with J gene TRBJ1-5; D call uncertain. This CDR3 comprises 12 residues. Trimming left V 4 bases short and J 5 bases short, with 6 bases between. The chain's CDR3 is CASSSKDQPQHF. Here the CDR3 DNA reads TGTGCCAGCAGTTCGAAAGATCAGCCCCAGCATTTT.

V gene TRBV28 combines with J gene TRBJ2-7; D assignment may be TRBD1 or TRBD2 (5 bases each). Trimming left V 2 bases short and J 3 bases short, with 14 bases between. The germline CDR1 and CDR2 sequences are MDHEN and SYDVKM. The CDR3 is 15 residues long. The CDR3 sequence is CASSLEGPPYYEQYV. The CDR3 DNA reads TGTGCCAGCAGTTTAGAGGGACCACCCTACTACGAGCAGTACGTC.

The chain combines TRBV18 with TRBJ1-1, with D perhaps TRBD1 (5 bases). The CDR3 spans 15 residues. The germline V gene has CDR1 KGHSH and CDR2 LQKENI. With 1 base removed from V and 4 bases from J, the gap between germline ends came to 13 bases. The CDR3 DNA reads as TGTGCCAGCTCACCACGGTCAGGGCGGCTCACTGAAGCTTTCTTT. The encoded protein is CASSPRSGRLTEAFF.